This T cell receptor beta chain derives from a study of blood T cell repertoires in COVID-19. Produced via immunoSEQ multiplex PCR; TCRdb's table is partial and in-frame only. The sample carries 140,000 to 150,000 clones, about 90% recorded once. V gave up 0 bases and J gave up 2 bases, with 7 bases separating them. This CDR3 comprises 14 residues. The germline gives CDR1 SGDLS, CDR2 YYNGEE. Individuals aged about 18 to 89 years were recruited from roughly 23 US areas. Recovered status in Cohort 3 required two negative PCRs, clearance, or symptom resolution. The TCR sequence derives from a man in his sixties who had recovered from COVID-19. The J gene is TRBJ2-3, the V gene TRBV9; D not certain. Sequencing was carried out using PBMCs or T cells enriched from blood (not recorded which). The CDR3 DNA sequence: TGTGCCAGCAGCGTAGCTCTCCTCACAGATACGCAGTATTTT. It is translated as CASSVALLTDTQYF.